This T cell receptor beta chain was observed in a study of blood T cell repertoires in COVID-19 (dated by TCRdb to 2018 to 2021). For the wider study: Samples from collaborators originated in the United States, Italy and Spain and spanned both the acute and convalescent phases of COVID-19. The prospective study material was composed of cDNA or gDNA derived from T cells, B-cell-depleted T cells, or PBMCs. Subjects who had been exposed to COVID-19, were actively infected with it, or had recovered from it provided the deeply sampled blood TCRbeta repertoires that made up the dataset. The repertoires were released in a freely available public database meant as a resource for research on the immune response to SARS-CoV-2. The samples were drawn from the first 160 participants of the ongoing ImmuneRACE study and from roughly 1,300 subjects provided by 6 global collaborators. Nearly every sample came with metadata listing a de-identified subject ID, COVID-19 status, age in years and sex. Where HLA class I and class II types were available, the types were taken from metadata supplied by the sample provider, not from assay-based typing. Overall study results and their limits: The quantity of clinical and demographic metadata differed by source and by participant and was supplied without curation.

Whole blood was collected in K2EDTA tubes by collaborating institutions according to the institutions' own protocols. Collaborator samples were shipped for TCRbeta analysis as frozen whole blood, isolated PBMCs, or DNA extracted from either sample type. TCRbeta CDR3 regions were amplified from genomic DNA using the immunoSEQ Assay, a bias-controlled multiplex PCR. Per the original workflow: Within the assay, amplification of reference gene primers was used to estimate how many nucleated cells each sample contained. To quantify the absolute abundance of each unique TCRbeta CDR3 rearrangement, sequence reads were collapsed and filtered. For each sample, productive Simpson clonality was calculated by taking the square root of Simpson's diversity index across productive rearrangements. As stored in TCRdb, this immuneACCESS dataset retains in-frame rearrangements with V and J assigned. A fraction of the clones does not appear; measured against another copy, unresolved V genes explain less than half of the discrepancy, and the remainder lacks a known reason. The V and J calls and clone size are taken from that table; D and trimming were inferred from the DNA. For this sample the table gives 11,000 to 15,000 clones, of which approximately 84% were detected only once. The top ten constitute under 30% of the sample.

With regard to this clone: Its antigen has not been determined. No clone much larger than this one lies a single base away; base qualities are absent.

The germline V gene encodes CDR1 WSHSY and CDR2 SAAADI. A distance of 14 bases separates the germline ends of V and J, which lose 3 bases and 11 bases respectively. Reading from cysteine to phenylalanine, the CDR3 counts 13 amino acids. The sequence is cut down to CDR3 DNA, 39 bases in frame from base 1. This chain joins TRBV10-2 to TRBJ2-1; the D gene is perhaps TRBD1, on 5 matching bases. Sequenced input: peripheral blood. This clonotype was sampled from a human donor in a cohort sampled during active COVID-19. CDR3 protein: CASSDPGWPQQFF. Here is the DNA: TGCGCCAGCAGTGACCCAGGGTGGCCTCAGCAGTTCTTC.